This T cell receptor beta chain was profiled in a study of blood T cell repertoires in COVID-19. Study-wide background: Sources were T cells, B-cell-depleted T cells, or PBMCs; the material itself was cDNA or gDNA.

Using immunoSEQ multiplex PCR, the repertoire was profiled, and TCRdb retains in-frame clones only, with some absent. The table has about 270,000 clones, around 85% seen once. Grouping used clinical history reported by participants in a survey and questionnaire. This clone has just a few counts. The TCR originated in a woman aged 50 to 60 with acute COVID-19. The sample taken for sequencing was PBMCs or T cells enriched from blood (not recorded which).

The CDR3 spells CASSFSGTGAGELFF. In DNA form, the CDR3 reads TGTGCCAGCAGCTTTTCCGGGACAGGGGCCGGGGAGCTGTTTTTT. The chain joins TRBV7-7 to TRBJ2-2; TRBD1 agrees at 10 bases. The J segment lost 6 bases and the V segment lost 3 bases, leaving 4 bases of the junction unmatched. The CDR3 contains 15 residues. The germline gives CDR1 SSHAT, CDR2 FNYEAQ (reference sequence).